Below, 22 T cell receptor beta chains from the same sample are listed, as sequenced in a study of response to subunit inactivated influenza vaccine. TCRdb passed the RT-PCR reads through MiXCR, listing each CDR3 protein once. The sample carries about 570,000 distinct CDR3 sequences, approximately 12% recorded once. The material was PBMCs from blood, obtained on the day of vaccination. The receptors were sampled from a man aged 50 to 60 who received an inactivated influenza vaccine.

Only a few counts were recorded for this clonotype. This chain links TRBV28 with TRBJ2-2; no clear D gene. Trimming removed 5 bases from V and 4 bases from J, with 17 bases in between. Germline V CDR1 and CDR2: MDHEN, SYDVKM. The CDR3 covers 16 residues. DNA of the CDR3: TGTGCCAGCAGTATTCCTACGCATTGGCGCACCGGGGAGCTGTTTTTT. This gives the protein CASSIPTHWRTGELFF.

The chain links TRBV7-6 to TRBJ1-5, with TRBD1 identical over 8 bases. This CDR3 is 15 amino acids long. J was trimmed by 2 bases and V by 5 bases; bases with no gene match: 5. Germline V CDR1 and CDR2: SGHVS, FNYEAQ. CDR3 in amino acids: CASSTGQGGNQPQHF. The DNA of the CDR3 is TGTGCCAGCAGCACAGGACAGGGTGGCAATCAGCCCCAGCATTTT.

This clonotype has only a few counts. This chain links TRBV4-3 with TRBJ2-7, with 7 bases aligning to TRBD1. CDR3 length equals 14 residues. V lost 0 bases and J lost 4; bases outside the gene matches: 3. Germline CDR1 is LGHNA and CDR2 is YSLEER. CDR3 loop: CASSQDRDRYEQYF. The CDR3 nucleotides are TGCGCCAGCAGCCAAGATAGGGACAGATACGAGCAGTACTTC.

This clonotype has ten or more counts. V gene TRBV9 combines with J gene TRBJ1-2; D is possibly TRBD1 (5 bases). V lost 4 bases and J 8 bases, leaving 21 bases between the germline ends. Germline lookup yields CDR1 SGDLS and CDR2 YYNGEE. This CDR3 contains 15 residues. In DNA form, the CDR3 reads TGTGCCAGCAGCTATTGGGACGGACTTGTTGACGGCTACACCTTC. Encoded protein: CASSYWDGLVDGYTF.

The sample holds many counts of this clonotype. The J gene is TRBJ2-3, the V gene TRBV7-8; D not certain. The V end lost 7 bases, the J end lost 0 bases, and 11 bases lay between the germline ends. CDR3 length: 14 amino acids. From germline, CDR1 is SGHVS and CDR2 FQNEAQ. CDR3 in amino acids: CASNVDLSTDTQYF. In DNA, the CDR3 is TGTGCCAGCAACGTGGACCTTAGCACAGATACGCAGTATTTT.

The chain links TRBV12-3 or TRBV12-4 to TRBJ1-2, with D possibly matching TRBD1 (5 bases). CDR3 size: 12 residues. The CDR3 nucleotides read TGTGCTACATCCGGGGCACGCTATGGCTACACCTTC. Amino acid sequence: CATSGARYGYTF.

This clonotype was observed a handful of times. The chain employs TRBV11-2 and TRBJ1-2; D ambiguous. The CDR3 has 14 residues. V was cut by 0 bases and J by 4 bases, with 9 bases left in between. Germline V gene lookup returns CDR1 SGHAT and CDR2 FQNNGV. The CDR3 is CASSLDRESYGYTF. Written as DNA, the CDR3 is TGTGCCAGCAGCTTAGATCGGGAATCCTATGGCTACACCTTC.

The V and J genes are TRBV3-1 and TRBJ2-3, with unresolved D. Germline V gene sequence: CDR1 LGHDT, CDR2 YNNKEL (reference sequence). Trimming left V 2 bases short and J 1 base short, with 10 bases between. The CDR3 is made up of 15 amino acids. The CDR3 DNA follows: TGTGCCAGCAGCCAATTGTTTCAAGGCACAGATACGCAGTATTTT. Its translation: CASSQLFQGTDTQYF.

This clonotype was observed a handful of times. V and J are TRBV10-3 and TRBJ2-7; D remains ambiguous. Germline CDR1 and CDR2: ENHRY and SYGVKD. Between the trimmed V and J ends, which lost 4 bases and 6 bases, there was a span of 10 bases. The CDR3 is made up of 12 amino acids. The CDR3 loop reads CAISGHRGEQYF. The CDR3 DNA is TGTGCCATCAGTGGGCACCGCGGCGAGCAGTACTTC.

This clonotype has a handful of counts. The chain recombines TRBV14 with TRBJ2-4; 7 nucleotides match TRBD1. Germline-derived CDR1 and CDR2 are SGHDN and FVKESK. The CDR3 totals 15 residues. The V segment lost 6 bases and the J segment 1 base; nucleotides outside the gene matches: 6. The CDR3, as DNA: TGTGCCAGCAGTCATGTGGGACAGGCCAAAAACATTCAGTACTTC. This sequence encodes CASSHVGQAKNIQYF.

This clonotype has more than one count but fewer than ten. The chain has TRBV6-1 and TRBJ2-7; TRBD2 matches 12 bases. The J segment lost 2 bases and the V segment lost 6 bases, leaving 8 bases of the junction unmatched. The germline V gene has CDR1 MNHNS and CDR2 SASEGT. The CDR3 contains 16 residues. The chain's CDR3 is CASRRTSGVLPYEQYF. The CDR3 DNA follows: TGTGCCAGCAGACGGACTAGCGGGGTCCTACCCTACGAGCAGTACTTC.

The V gene is TRBV24-1, the J gene TRBJ2-1, with D possibly matching TRBD2 (6 bases). V gave up 5 bases and J gave up 10 bases, with 8 bases separating them. Germline assignment: CDR1 KGHDR and CDR2 SFDVKD. CDR3 length: 11 residues. The CDR3 bases are TGTGCCACCAGTGGACTAGACGAGCAGTTCTTC. Translated, it gives CATSGLDEQFF.

The chain recombines TRBV7-2 with TRBJ2-7; D is unresolved. Germline values: CDR1 SGHTA, CDR2 FQGNSA. The CDR3 contains 12 residues. V lost 5 bases and J 4 bases, leaving 9 bases between the germline ends. This CDR3 is CASSGQPYEQYF. The CDR3 DNA is TGTGCCAGCAGCGGCCAACCATACGAGCAGTACTTC. The full variable domain, rest sourced from reference TRBV7-2 and TRBJ2-7, is GAGVSQSPSNKVTEKGKDVELRCDPISGHTALYWYRQSLGQGLEFLIYFQGNSAPDKSGLPSDRFSAERTGGSVSTLTIQRTQQEDSAVYLCASSGQPYEQYFGPGTRLTVT.

This clonotype was recorded at least ten times. The V gene is TRBV7-9, the J gene TRBJ2-5, with D hard to call. Looked up from germline, CDR1 is SEHNR and CDR2 is FQNEAQ (reference sequence). The CDR3 covers 11 residues. The V end was cut by 6 bases, the J end by 3 bases, with 5 bases between. This chain's CDR3 is CASRSEETQYF. In nucleotides, the CDR3 is TGTGCCAGCAGGTCGGAAGAGACCCAGTACTTC.

This clonotype was detected a few times. The chain links TRBV7-2 to TRBJ2-5; D call uncertain. This CDR3 region has 13 residues. The ends were cut back, 4 bases at V and 9 bases at J, with 15 bases in the middle. CDR1 is SGHTA and CDR2 is FQGNSA in the germline V gene. CDR3 nucleotides: TGTGCCAGCAGCTCAATCCCCCCAGGAGCCCAGTACTTC. Protein sequence: CASSSIPPGAQYF.

This sequence joins TRBV4-2 and TRBJ2-7; TRBD2 aligns across 13 bases. The germline V gene has CDR1 LGHNA and CDR2 YNFKEQ. The CDR3 covers 16 residues. Unmatched junction bases numbered 5, after V lost 3 bases and J lost 3 bases. CDR3 sequence (DNA): TGTGCCAGCAGCCAGGAGACTAGCGGGGGGCGCTACGAGCAGTACTTC. It yields the protein CASSQETSGGRYEQYF.

This chain joins TRBV2 and TRBJ1-1; D perhaps matches TRBD1 (6 bases). The CDR3 sequence is 14 residues long. The V and J ends lost 8 bases and 1 base respectively, with 14 bases between them. CDR1 and CDR2 (germline): SNHLY, FYNNEI. In DNA form, the CDR3 reads TGTGCCAGCGGAGTACAGGGTGGGAACACTGAAGCTTTCTTT. Translated: CASGVQGGNTEAFF. Full variable domain (rest looked up from reference TRBV2 and TRBJ1-1): EPEVTQTPSHQVTQMGQEVILRCVPISNHLYFYWYRQILGQKVEFLVSFYNNEISEKSEIFDDQFSVERPDGSNFTLKIRSTKLEDSAMYFCASGVQGGNTEAFFGQGTRLTVV.

The chain uses TRBV6-1 and TRBJ2-7; D possibly matches TRBD1 or TRBD2 (6 bases each). The germline gives CDR1 MNHNS, CDR2 SASEGT. V shed 1 base and J shed 6 bases, with 19 bases lying between them. The CDR3 sequence is 16 residues long. The CDR3, as DNA: TGTGCCAGCAGTGAAGGTCTGGGGGGCGCGTTGTCCGAGCAGTACTTC. Its protein is CASSEGLGGALSEQYF.

This clonotype was counted between two and nine times. The rearrangement joins TRBV5-1 to TRBJ2-2; D unresolved. V gave up 4 bases and J gave up 2 bases, with 3 bases separating them. CDR1 and CDR2 from the germline V gene are SGHRS and YFSETQ. The CDR3 is 12 amino acids. This CDR3 is CASSDNTGELFF. The CDR3 DNA is TGCGCCAGCAGCGACAACACCGGGGAGCTGTTTTTT.

A few counts support this clonotype. This rearrangement joins TRBV3-1 to TRBJ2-3; 13 bases fit TRBD2. Germline-derived CDR1 and CDR2 are LGHDT and YNNKEL (reference sequence). V lost 2 bases to trimming and J lost 0 bases; unmatched junction nucleotides: 5. This CDR3 contains 18 residues. The CDR3 DNA sequence: TGTGCCAGCAGCCAAAGACTAGCGGGGGGACCTAGCACAGATACGCAGTATTTT. Translated: CASSQRLAGGPSTDTQYF.

V gene TRBV3-1 combines with J gene TRBJ1-1; D remains ambiguous. V gave up 6 bases and J gave up 1 base, with 9 bases separating them. This CDR3 comprises 13 residues. Germline CDR1 and CDR2: LGHDT and YNNKEL (reference sequence). CDR3 nucleotides: TGTGCCAGCAGAGCCGTAGAGAACACTGAAGCTTTCTTT. This sequence encodes CASRAVENTEAFF.

This chain's CDR3 is CSAARTGGKEATQYF. The CDR3 region has the DNA TGCAGTGCTGCAAGGACAGGGGGCAAGGAGGCGACCCAGTACTTC. The chain has TRBV20-1 and TRBJ2-5; 11 bases line up with TRBD1. Looked up from germline, CDR1 is DFQATT and CDR2 is SNEGSKA (reference sequence). V was pared by 5 bases and J by 7 bases, with 12 bases of the junction left unmatched. CDR3 length: 15 amino acids.